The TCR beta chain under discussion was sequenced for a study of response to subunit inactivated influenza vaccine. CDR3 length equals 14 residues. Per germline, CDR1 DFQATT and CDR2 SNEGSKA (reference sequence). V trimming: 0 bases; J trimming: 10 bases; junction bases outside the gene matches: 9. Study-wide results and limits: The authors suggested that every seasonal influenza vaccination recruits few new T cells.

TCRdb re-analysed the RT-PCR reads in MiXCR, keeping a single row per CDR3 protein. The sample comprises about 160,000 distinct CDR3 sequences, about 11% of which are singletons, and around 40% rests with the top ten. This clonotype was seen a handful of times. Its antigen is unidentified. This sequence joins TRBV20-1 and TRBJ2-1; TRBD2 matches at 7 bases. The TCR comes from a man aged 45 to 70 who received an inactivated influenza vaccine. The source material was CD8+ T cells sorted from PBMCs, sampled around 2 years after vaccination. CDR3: CSARDLSGEVEQFF. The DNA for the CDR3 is TGCAGTGCTAGAGATCTGAGCGGGGAAGTCGAGCAGTTCTTC.